These 24 T cell receptor beta chains were all obtained from the same sample, sequenced in a study of T cells after posttransplantation cyclophosphamide. Assay: immunoSEQ multiplex PCR; the TCRdb copy retains only in-frame clones and omits some. The profile shows 42,000 or so clones, about 90% of them singletons. Treatment was busulfan-fludarabine conditioning, a marrow graft, and cyclophosphamide on days +3 and +4. Material: PBMCs, obtained around 63 days after allogeneic stem cell transplant with posttransplant cyclophosphamide. Receptors were obtained from a male patient in his sixties who received an allogeneic stem cell transplant from a related donor and was CMV-positive. Some T cells may arise from the graft donor.

V and J are TRBV5-4 and TRBJ2-7; TRBD1 matches at 10 bases. CDR3 length: 15 residues. J gave up 1 base and V 4 bases, and 5 bases lay outside the gene matches. CDR1 is SGHNT and CDR2 is YYREEE in the germline V gene (reference sequence). CDR3 amino acids: CASSQGTGVSYEQYV. The CDR3 region has the DNA TGTGCCAGCAGCCAAGGGACAGGGGTGTCCTACGAGCAGTACGTC.

In DNA form, the CDR3 reads TGTGCCAGCAGTTTGACAGGGGATGAAAAACTGTTTTTT. Its translation: CASSLTGDEKLFF. The chain recombines TRBV27 with TRBJ1-4, with 8 bases lining up with TRBD1. The CDR3 runs to 13 residues. Germline-derived CDR1 and CDR2 are MNHEY and SMNVEV (reference sequence). Trimming cost V 3 bases and J 6 bases; bases outside gene matches: 0.

V gene TRBV2 combines with J gene TRBJ2-3; no clear D gene. Germline V lookup: CDR1 SNHLY, CDR2 FYNNEI. Trimming stripped 7 bases from V and 3 bases from J, with 14 bases between. The CDR3 spans 14 residues. In nucleotides, the CDR3 is TGTGCCAGCACCGGTAACCTTGTGACAGATACGCAGTATTTT. Translated, it gives CASTGNLVTDTQYF.

The chain employs TRBV5-1 and TRBJ1-6; 8 bases line up with TRBD1. V shed 0 bases and J 11 bases; nucleotides not matched to a gene: 13. The CDR3 is made up of 17 amino acids. From germline, CDR1 is SGHRS and CDR2 YFSETQ. CDR3 residues: CASSLASQGAGFPPLHF. The CDR3 coding sequence is TGCGCCAGCAGCTTGGCAAGCCAGGGGGCTGGATTTCCACCCCTCCACTTT. Combining the CDR3 with reference TRBV5-1 and TRBJ1-6 gives the whole variable domain KAGVTQTPRYLIKTRGQQVTLSCSPISGHRSVSWYQQTPGQGLQFLFEYFSETQRNKGNFPGRFSGRQFSNSRSEMNVSTLELGDSALYLCASSLASQGAGFPPLHFGNGTRLTVT.

This chain uses TRBV7-9 with TRBJ2-3; maybe TRBD1 (6 bases). Trimming removed 5 bases from V and 2 bases from J, with 11 bases in between. CDR1 and CDR2 (germline): SEHNR, FQNEAQ (reference sequence). CDR3 length equals 14 residues. The CDR3 region is CASSPNRVTDTQYF. DNA of the CDR3: TGTGCCAGCAGCCCGAACAGGGTCACAGATACGCAGTATTTT.

The chain couples TRBV5-1 to TRBJ2-2, with D possibly being TRBD1 (5 bases). V dropped 5 bases and J dropped 1 base, with 6 bases sitting between them. Germline values: CDR1 SGHRS, CDR2 YFSETQ. The CDR3 is made up of 13 amino acids. The CDR3, as DNA: TGCGCCAGCAGGGGGCTGAACACCGGGGAGCTGTTTTTT. The encoded protein is CASRGLNTGELFF.

The rearrangement links TRBV7-2 to TRBJ2-1; 8 nucleotides align to TRBD2. Germline V CDR1 and CDR2: SGHTA, FQGNSA. Germline trimming cut 3 bases from V and 4 bases from J; bases unmatched to any gene: 5. There are 15 residues in the CDR3. The CDR3 protein is CASSFLAGPYNEQFF. The CDR3 region has the DNA TGTGCCAGCAGCTTCCTAGCGGGCCCTTACAATGAGCAGTTCTTC.

CDR3: CASSQQGLDIQYF. In DNA form, the CDR3 reads TGTGCCAGCAGCCAACAGGGTCTCGACATTCAGTACTTC. V gene TRBV11-3 combines with J gene TRBJ2-4; TRBD1 is a possible D gene (6 bases). Germline lookup yields CDR1 SGHNT and CDR2 YENEEA. The CDR3 loop spans 13 amino acids. Trimming took 5 bases from V and 8 from J, leaving 13 bases between them. Looking up the rest from reference TRBV11-3 and TRBJ2-4 gives the full variable domain: EAGVVQSPRYKIIEKKQPVAFWCNPISGHNTLYWYLQNLGQGPELLIRYENEEAVDDSQLPKDRFSAERLKGVDSTLKIQPAELGDSAVYLCASSQQGLDIQYFGAGTRLSVL.

The rearrangement links TRBV4-1 to TRBJ2-7; 8 bases match TRBD1. This CDR3 is 16 amino acids long. The trim removed 4 bases at V and 2 bases at J, leaving 10 bases unmatched. The germline gives CDR1 MGHRA, CDR2 YSYEKL. In nucleotides, the CDR3 is TGCGCCAGCAGCCCGAACGGACAGGGAGAAGCCTACGAGCAGTACGTC. Its protein is CASSPNGQGEAYEQYV.

J is TRBJ1-2 and V is TRBV9; D is unresolved. CDR1 is SGDLS, CDR2 YYNGEE, per germline. This CDR3 is 13 amino acids long. The V end was cut by 0 bases, the J end by 8 bases, with 11 bases between. The CDR3 loop is CASSVVVKRGYTF. As DNA, the CDR3 is TGTGCCAGCAGCGTAGTTGTGAAACGGGGCTACACCTTC.

Written as DNA, the CDR3 is TGCAGCGTTGAAACATGGCCAGGCAATCAGCCCCAGCATTTT. Translated, it gives CSVETWPGNQPQHF. This chain links TRBV29-1 with TRBJ1-5; D ambiguous. This CDR3 region has 14 residues. Trimming took off 2 bases at V and 2 bases at J, with 10 bases between the two ends. The germline V gene encodes CDR1 SQVTM and CDR2 ANQGSEA.

The CDR3 DNA sequence: TGTGCTAGTGGTTTGGTTGTTTTGGTGGGTGATCGACGTCGGGAAACAGATACGCAGTATTTT. It translates to CASGLVVLVGDRRRETDTQYF. The chain joins TRBV12-5 to TRBJ2-3; TRBD2 might be the D (5 bases). Germline V gene sequence: CDR1 LGHNT, CDR2 FRNRAP. This CDR3 region has 21 residues. V gave up 0 bases and J gave up 3 bases, with 28 bases separating them.

The gene calls are TRBV14 and TRBJ1-6; TRBD1 agrees at 8 bases. The junction had 2 bases not matched to a gene; V was cut back by 0 bases and J by 4 bases. This CDR3 is 16 amino acids long. The V gene's germline CDR1 is SGHDN and CDR2 FVKESK. The CDR3 bases are TGTGCCAGCAGCCAAGATGGGACAGGTTATAATTCACCCCTCCACTTT. It is translated as CASSQDGTGYNSPLHF.

The chain recombines TRBV4-1 with TRBJ1-5, with 7 positions matching TRBD1. V trimming: 0 bases; J trimming: 6 bases; junction bases outside the gene matches: 2. The CDR3 has 14 amino acids. Germline V lookup: CDR1 MGHRA, CDR2 YSYEKL. The CDR3: CASSQDRGFQPQHF. CDR3 sequence (DNA): TGCGCCAGCAGCCAAGACAGGGGGTTTCAGCCCCAGCATTTT.

Here the CDR3 DNA reads TGTGCCAGCAGCTTGGAACTAGCGGGGGGTCAAAGCTCCTACAATGAGCAGTTCTTC. Translating gives CASSLELAGGQSSYNEQFF. The chain is built from TRBV5-6 and TRBJ2-1; 12 nucleotides agree with TRBD2. There are 19 residues in the CDR3. Germline V gene sequence: CDR1 SGHDT, CDR2 YYEEEE. With 0 bases clipped from V and 0 bases from J, the junction kept 7 bases outside the gene matches. Filled out from reference TRBV5-6 and TRBJ2-1, the complete variable domain reads DAGVTQSPTHLIKTRGQQVTLRCSPKSGHDTVSWYQQALGQGPQFIFQYYEEEERQRGNFPDRFSGHQFPNYSSELNVNALLLGDSALYLCASSLELAGGQSSYNEQFFGPGTRLTVL.

V and J are TRBV4-1 and TRBJ1-5; D might be TRBD1 (6 bases). V lost 1 base and J 4 bases, leaving 11 bases between the germline ends. CDR3 size: 15 residues. Germline V gene sequence: CDR1 MGHRA, CDR2 YSYEKL. CDR3: CASSQVQQGNQPQHF. CDR3 DNA: TGCGCCAGCAGCCAAGTTCAACAGGGAAATCAGCCCCAGCATTTT.

V is TRBV7-2 and J is TRBJ2-7; 8 bases map to TRBD1. Per germline, CDR1 SGHTA and CDR2 FQGNSA. The CDR3 has 18 amino acids. With 0 bases clipped from V and 0 bases from J, the junction kept 10 bases outside the gene matches. In DNA, the CDR3 is TGTGCCAGCAGCTTAGCCACCGGACAGGGAATGAGCTCCTACGAGCAGTACTTC. Protein product: CASSLATGQGMSSYEQYF.

The rearrangement uses TRBV2 and TRBJ1-2; D ambiguous. This CDR3 spans 14 amino acids. V was clipped by 0 bases and J by 8 bases, with 13 bases between them. The germline CDR1 and CDR2 sequences are SNHLY and FYNNEI. In DNA form, the CDR3 reads TGTGCCAGCAGTGAAGCACAACGGGGTGGAGGCTACACCTTC. Amino acids: CASSEAQRGGGYTF.

V and J are TRBV7-2 and TRBJ1-2, with D tentatively TRBD1 (6 bases). The CDR3 is 15 residues long. Germline assignment: CDR1 SGHTA and CDR2 FQGNSA. V lost 1 base and J 4 bases, leaving 13 bases between the germline ends. CDR3 residues: CASSLEAGEVYGYTF. The CDR3 DNA is TGTGCCAGCAGCTTAGAAGCAGGGGAAGTCTATGGCTACACCTTC. The whole variable domain, filled in from reference TRBV7-2 and TRBJ1-2, reads GAGVSQSPSNKVTEKGKDVELRCDPISGHTALYWYRQSLGQGLEFLIYFQGNSAPDKSGLPSDRFSAERTGGSVSTLTIQRTQQEDSAVYLCASSLEAGEVYGYTFGSGTRLTVV.

J is TRBJ1-1 and V is TRBV15, with D hard to call. V was trimmed by 0 bases and J by 0 bases, leaving 8 bases between them. CDR3 length: 15 residues. CDR1 and CDR2 (germline): LNHNV, YYDKDF (reference sequence). CDR3 in DNA: TGTGCCACCAGCAGAGATCGAGGGTTGAACACTGAAGCTTTCTTT. This sequence encodes CATSRDRGLNTEAFF.

The V call is TRBV7-2, the J call TRBJ2-5; no definite D call. The germline V gene has CDR1 SGHTA and CDR2 FQGNSA. The CDR3 runs to 14 residues. V was pared by 1 base and J by 2 bases, with 8 bases between. The CDR3 DNA reads TGTGCCAGCAGCTTAGGACATGCTCAAGAGACCCAGTACTTC. It yields the protein CASSLGHAQETQYF. The variable domain in full, with the rest retrieved from reference TRBV7-2 and TRBJ2-5, is GAGVSQSPSNKVTEKGKDVELRCDPISGHTALYWYRQSLGQGLEFLIYFQGNSAPDKSGLPSDRFSAERTGGSVSTLTIQRTQQEDSAVYLCASSLGHAQETQYFGPGTRLLVL.

The chain combines TRBV5-8 with TRBJ1-2, with 8 bases lining up with TRBD1. J gave up 3 bases and V 5 bases, and 21 bases lay outside the gene matches. Germline V lookup: CDR1 SGHTS, CDR2 YDEGEE. The length of the CDR3 is 19 residues. The CDR3 region has the DNA TGTGCCAGCAGTCCATCTCTAATCAGGGGGCGCAGGACCTACTATGGCTACACCTTC. Encoded protein: CASSPSLIRGRRTYYGYTF.

This clone was picked up one time. The chain has TRBV7-6 and TRBJ1-1; D is ambiguous. Germline V gene sequence: CDR1 SGHVS, CDR2 FNYEAQ. Trimming took off 5 bases at V and 1 base at J, with 11 bases between the two ends. The CDR3 sequence is 14 residues long. CDR3 protein: CASSLTVRNTEAFF. The CDR3 region has the DNA TGTGCCAGCAGCCTAACGGTGAGGAACACTGAAGCTTTCTTT.

The chain links TRBV7-6 to TRBJ2-7; tentative D call: TRBD1 (6 bases). V lost 1 base to trimming and J lost 4 bases, with 8 bases between them. CDR1 is SGHVS, CDR2 FNYEAQ, per germline. The CDR3 sequence is 13 residues long. The CDR3 reads CASSLGQVYEQYF. The DNA for the CDR3 is TGTGCCAGCAGCTTAGGACAGGTTTACGAGCAGTACTTC.